This TCR beta chain was retrieved from a study of T cells in localized non-small cell lung cancer. Findings of the study overall: Uninvolved adjacent lung had more T cell clonality than any other tissue, topping tumor. A median around 55 of the top 100 tumor clones appeared in adjacent lung.

Only in-frame clones appear in the TCRdb table, and some are missing; sequencing was by immunoSEQ multiplex PCR. The sample contains 25,000 or so clones, about 86% of which appear only once. A word on this clone: The target antigen is unknown.

The germline V and J ends were trimmed by 1 base and 2 bases, with 6 bases remaining between them. The CDR3 has 14 amino acids. Germline CDR1 SGHTA, CDR2 FQGNSA. The sequence was collected from a female donor aged 60 or older with stage I lung adenocarcinoma. This chain links TRBV7-2 with TRBJ1-5; no definite D call. This material consisted of peripheral blood, taken before any cancer treatment. The CDR3 DNA is TGTGCCAGCAGCTTAGAACTGGGCAATCAGCCCCAGCATTTT. Translation: CASSLELGNQPQHF.